The rows below give T cell receptor beta chains drawn from one sample of a study of shared clonotypes between healthy human individuals. Clones were sequenced by immunoSEQ multiplex PCR, and TCRdb holds only the in-frame ones, with some missing. The data contain under 750,000 clones, 55% to 75% of them singletons. The specimen was memory CD4+ T cells sorted from blood. All receptors derive from a woman aged 25 to 39 in good health. CDR3s include the opening cysteine and the closing phenylalanine or tryptophan. A D gene is named only where the DNA matches it firmly. The size entry is marked missing in some rows and otherwise reads once, few, many or a size class.

size: .; V: TRBV2; J: TRBJ2-7; D: .; DNA: TGTGCCAGCAGTGGCAACTCCTACGAGCAGTACTTC; CDR3: CASSGNSYEQYF
size: few; V: TRBV11-2; J: TRBJ2-1; D: .; DNA: TGTGCCAGCAGCAACCAACTAGCAGGGTTTAGTCATGAGCAGTTCTTC; CDR3: CASSNQLAGFSHEQFF
size: .; V: TRBV7-9; J: TRBJ1-2; D: TRBD1; DNA: TGTGCCAGCAGCTTAGTCGGCGCAGGGGGCTATGGCTACACCTTC; CDR3: CASSLVGAGGYGYTF
size: .; V: TRBV10-1; J: TRBJ2-2; D: .; DNA: TGCGCCAACCGGAATACTGGCGGGTCCCTCACCGGGGAGCTGTTTTTT; CDR3: CANRNTGGSLTGELFF
size: .; V: TRBV6-5; J: TRBJ2-7; D: .; DNA: TGTGCCAGCAGTTACAACAGGGACGACGAGCAGTACTTC; CDR3: CASSYNRDDEQYF
size: .; V: TRBV7-9; J: TRBJ2-3; D: .; DNA: TGTGCCAGCACCTTAACGGGGGTGATCACAGATACGCAGTATTTT; CDR3: CASTLTGVITDTQYF
size: .; V: TRBV11-3; J: TRBJ2-2; D: .; DNA: TGTGCCAGCAGCTTAGTTTTGAACACCGGGGAGCTGTTTTTT; CDR3: CASSLVLNTGELFF
size: .; V: TRBV7-8; J: TRBJ2-3; D: TRBD2; DNA: TGTGCCAGCAGCTATTCCGGGAGGTGGATTAGCACAGATACGCAGTATTTT; CDR3: CASSYSGRWISTDTQYF
size: few; V: TRBV5-1; J: TRBJ2-1; D: .; DNA: TGCGCCAGCAGCTTGCGTGCAGACTACAATGAGCAGTTCTTC; CDR3: CASSLRADYNEQFF
size: .; V: TRBV28; J: TRBJ2-7; D: TRBD1; DNA: TGTGCCAGCAGTTTATCCGGACAGGGAATGGCCTACGAGCAGTACTTC; CDR3: CASSLSGQGMAYEQYF
size: .; V: TRBV2; J: TRBJ2-3; D: .; DNA: TGTGCCAGCAATAGCGACACAGATACGCAGTATTTT; CDR3: CASNSDTDTQYF
size: .; V: TRBV27; J: TRBJ1-1; D: .; DNA: TGTGCCAGCACTTCTTTCGGGCGCACTGAAGCTTTCTTT; CDR3: CASTSFGRTEAFF
size: once; V: TRBV15; J: TRBJ1-6; D: .; DNA: TGTGCCACCAGCAGGGGGGGCCTAAATTCACCCCTCCACTTT; CDR3: CATSRGGLNSPLHF
size: .; V: TRBV19; J: TRBJ1-1; D: TRBD1; DNA: TGTGCCAGTAGTAAATCCCAACAGGGGGCGCGCGCTGAAGCTTTCTTT; CDR3: CASSKSQQGARAEAFF
size: .; V: TRBV14; J: TRBJ2-1; D: .; DNA: TGTGCCAGCAGCCAAGTTTATGAGCAGTTCTTC; CDR3: CASSQVYEQFF
size: .; V: TRBV25-1; J: TRBJ2-1; D: .; DNA: TGTGCCAGCAGTAAGGAAGGTGAGCAGTTCTTC; CDR3: CASSKEGEQFF